This entry describes one TCR beta chain. As yet, its antigen is unknown. Treatment: approximately 9-day PBMC culture with coronavirus spike peptide pools or control peptides (ViraFEST assay). Germline CDR1 SGDLS, CDR2 YYNGEE. CDR3 length equals 15 residues. With 4 bases clipped from V and 3 bases from J, the junction kept 10 bases outside the gene matches. This sample was included in a study of vaccination and CD4 T cells after COVID-19. Study-wide points: Only post-vaccination samples contained a median roughly 90% of the reactive clones in convalescent patients.

The Oncomine TCR Beta short-read assay was applied to DNA of cultured CD4+ T cells. TCRdb called the PCR reads again in MiXCR, with one record for every CDR3 protein. The sample includes fewer than 25,000 distinct CDR3 sequences, about 45% of them seen just once. The V and J genes are TRBV9 and TRBJ2-7; 7 positions match TRBD2. The sequencing input was CD4+ T cells from blood, cultured in vitro. The TCR comes from a human donor who had recovered from COVID-19. CDR3 in amino acids: CASSLDLAGVYEQYF. CDR3 DNA: TGTGCCAGCAGCCTCGACTTAGCGGGCGTCTACGAGCAGTACTTC.